The entry below gives a single T cell receptor beta chain sequence along with its context. A read error may explain this, as a much larger clone is one base away. The CDR3 is 16 residues long. Germline-derived CDR1 and CDR2 are SGDLS and YYNGEE. V dropped 1 base and J dropped 6 bases, with 20 bases sitting between them. This entry is derived from a study of early T cells in non-severe SARS-CoV-2 infection. Study background: The authors sequenced bulk RNA from unsorted whole blood, leaving chains unpaired.

TCRdb redid the calling of the 5' RACE reads with MiXCR, one entry per CDR3 protein. The sample has 85,000 to 120,000 distinct CDR3 sequences, approximately 14% seen once. The sample consisted of whole blood. The receptor's source is an adult who was a healthcare worker with PCR-confirmed SARS-CoV-2 infection or an uninfected control (not recorded which). The chain employs TRBV9 and TRBJ2-7, with D hard to call. The CDR3 sequence is CASSVIGDPEASEQYF. DNA of the CDR3: TGTGCCAGCAGCGTAATTGGAGACCCCGAGGCCTCCGAGCAGTACTTC. Variable domain in full (rest from reference TRBV9 and TRBJ2-7): DSGVTQTPKHLITATGQRVTLRCSPRSGDLSVYWYQQSLDQGLQFLIQYYNGEERAKGNILERFSAQQFPDLHSELNLSSLELGDSALYFCASSVIGDPEASEQYFGPGTRLTVT.